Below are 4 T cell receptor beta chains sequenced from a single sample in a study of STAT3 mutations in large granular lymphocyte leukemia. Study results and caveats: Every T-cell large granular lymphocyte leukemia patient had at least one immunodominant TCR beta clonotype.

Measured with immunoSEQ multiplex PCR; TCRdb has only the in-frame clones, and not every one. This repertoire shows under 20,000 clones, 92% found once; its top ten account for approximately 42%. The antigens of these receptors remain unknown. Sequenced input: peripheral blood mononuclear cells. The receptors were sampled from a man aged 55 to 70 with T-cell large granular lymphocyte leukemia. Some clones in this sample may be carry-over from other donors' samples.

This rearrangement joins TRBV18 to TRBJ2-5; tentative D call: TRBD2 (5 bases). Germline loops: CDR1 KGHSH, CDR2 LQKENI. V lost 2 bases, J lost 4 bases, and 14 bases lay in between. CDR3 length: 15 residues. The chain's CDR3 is CASSPSSGGGETQYF. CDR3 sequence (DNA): TGTGCCAGCTCACCAAGCTCCGGAGGAGGAGAGACCCAGTACTTC.

The CDR3 protein is CASSEVGVQPQHF. Written as DNA, the CDR3 is TGTGCCAGCAGTGAAGTCGGGGTCCAGCCCCAGCATTTT. The V call is TRBV6-1, the J call TRBJ1-5; no firm D call. Germline V gives CDR1 MNHNS, CDR2 SASEGT. This CDR3 spans 13 amino acids. Trimming pared 1 base from V and 7 bases from J, leaving 8 bases between.

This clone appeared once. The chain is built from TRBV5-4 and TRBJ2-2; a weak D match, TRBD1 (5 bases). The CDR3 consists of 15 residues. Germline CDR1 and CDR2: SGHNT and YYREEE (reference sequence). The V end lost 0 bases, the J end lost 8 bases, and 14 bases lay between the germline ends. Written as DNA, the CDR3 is TGTGCCAGCAGCTTGGCCCAAAAGGGGTTGGGGGAGCTGTTTTTT. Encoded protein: CASSLAQKGLGELFF.

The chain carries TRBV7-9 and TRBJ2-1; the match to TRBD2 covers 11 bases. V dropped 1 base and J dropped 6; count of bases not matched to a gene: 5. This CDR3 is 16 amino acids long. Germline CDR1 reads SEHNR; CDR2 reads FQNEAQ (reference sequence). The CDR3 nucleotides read TGTGCCAGCAGCTTAGACGTTGGGACTAGCGGCAATGAGCAGTTCTTC. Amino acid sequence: CASSLDVGTSGNEQFF.